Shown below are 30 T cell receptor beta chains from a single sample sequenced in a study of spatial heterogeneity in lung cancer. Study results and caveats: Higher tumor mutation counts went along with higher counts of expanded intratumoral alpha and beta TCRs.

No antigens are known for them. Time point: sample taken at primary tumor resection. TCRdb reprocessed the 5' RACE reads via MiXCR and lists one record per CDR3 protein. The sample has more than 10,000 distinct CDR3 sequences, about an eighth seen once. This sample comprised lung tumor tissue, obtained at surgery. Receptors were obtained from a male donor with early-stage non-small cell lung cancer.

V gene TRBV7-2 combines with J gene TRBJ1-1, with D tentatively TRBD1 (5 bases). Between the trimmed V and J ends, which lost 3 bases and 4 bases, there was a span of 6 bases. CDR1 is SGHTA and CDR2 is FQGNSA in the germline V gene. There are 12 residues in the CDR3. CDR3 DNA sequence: TGTGCCAGCAGCTTGGGGGTCACTGAAGCTTTCTTT. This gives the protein CASSLGVTEAFF.

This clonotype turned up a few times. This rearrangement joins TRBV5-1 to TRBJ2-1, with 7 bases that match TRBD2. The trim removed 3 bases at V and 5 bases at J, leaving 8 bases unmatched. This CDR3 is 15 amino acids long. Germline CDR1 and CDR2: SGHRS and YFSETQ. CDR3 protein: CASSSTSASNNEQFF. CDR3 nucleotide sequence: TGCGCCAGCAGCTCTACTAGCGCTTCCAACAATGAGCAGTTCTTC.

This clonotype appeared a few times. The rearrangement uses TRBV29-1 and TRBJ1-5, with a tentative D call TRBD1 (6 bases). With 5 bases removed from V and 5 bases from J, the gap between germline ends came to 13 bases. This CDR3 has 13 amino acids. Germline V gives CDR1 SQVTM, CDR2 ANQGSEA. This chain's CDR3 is CSVSQGRYQPQHF. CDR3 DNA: TGCAGCGTTTCACAGGGCCGCTATCAGCCCCAGCATTTT.

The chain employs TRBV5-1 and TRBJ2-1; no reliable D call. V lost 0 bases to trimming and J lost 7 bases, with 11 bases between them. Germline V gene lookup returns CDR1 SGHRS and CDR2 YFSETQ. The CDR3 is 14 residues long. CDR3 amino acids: CASSLDYPPNEQFF. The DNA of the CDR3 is TGCGCCAGCAGCTTGGACTATCCACCGAATGAGCAGTTCTTC.

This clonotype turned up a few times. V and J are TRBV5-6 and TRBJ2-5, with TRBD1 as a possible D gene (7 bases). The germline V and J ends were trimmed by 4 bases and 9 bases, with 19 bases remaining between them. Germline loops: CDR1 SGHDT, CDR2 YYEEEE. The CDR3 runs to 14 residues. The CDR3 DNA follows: TGTGCCAGCAGCGTTGGAGGGGTCAGGGGGGCCCAGTACTTC. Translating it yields CASSVGGVRGAQYF.

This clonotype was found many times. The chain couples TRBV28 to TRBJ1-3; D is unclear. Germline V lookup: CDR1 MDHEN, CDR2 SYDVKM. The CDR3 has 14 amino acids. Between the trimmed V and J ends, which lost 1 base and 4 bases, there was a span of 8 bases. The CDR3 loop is CASSLSGSGNTIYF. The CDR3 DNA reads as TGTGCCAGCAGTTTATCCGGGTCCGGAAACACCATATATTTT.

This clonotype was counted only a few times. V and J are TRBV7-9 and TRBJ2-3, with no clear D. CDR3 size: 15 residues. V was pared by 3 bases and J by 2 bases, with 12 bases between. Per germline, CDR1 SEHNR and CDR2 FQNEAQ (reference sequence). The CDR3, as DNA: TGTGCCAGCAGCTTTGGTGGGGATATCACAGATACGCAGTATTTT. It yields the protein CASSFGGDITDTQYF.

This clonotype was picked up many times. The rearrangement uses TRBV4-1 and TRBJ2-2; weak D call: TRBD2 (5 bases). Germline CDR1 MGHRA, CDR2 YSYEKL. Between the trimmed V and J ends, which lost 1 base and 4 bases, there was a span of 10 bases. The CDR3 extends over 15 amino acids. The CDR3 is CASSQVVGSTGELFF. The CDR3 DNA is TGCGCCAGCAGCCAAGTTGTTGGGAGCACCGGGGAGCTGTTTTTT.

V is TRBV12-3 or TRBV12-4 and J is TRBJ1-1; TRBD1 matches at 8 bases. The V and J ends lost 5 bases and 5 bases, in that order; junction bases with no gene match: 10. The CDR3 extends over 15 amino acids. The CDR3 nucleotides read TGTGCCAGCAGTCCCACGACAGGGGTGGCTACTGAAGCTTTCTTT. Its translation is CASSPTTGVATEAFF.

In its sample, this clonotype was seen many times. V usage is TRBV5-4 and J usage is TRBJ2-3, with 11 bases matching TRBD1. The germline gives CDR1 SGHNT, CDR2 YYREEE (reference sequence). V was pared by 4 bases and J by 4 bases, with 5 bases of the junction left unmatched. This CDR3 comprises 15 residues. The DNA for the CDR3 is TGTGCCAGCAGCCGGGACAGGGGGAACGCAGATACGCAGTATTTT. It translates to CASSRDRGNADTQYF.

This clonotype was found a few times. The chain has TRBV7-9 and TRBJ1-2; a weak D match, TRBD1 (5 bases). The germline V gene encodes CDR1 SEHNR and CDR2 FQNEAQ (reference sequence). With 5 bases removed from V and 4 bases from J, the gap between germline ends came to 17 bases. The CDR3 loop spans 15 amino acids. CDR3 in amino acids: CASSTLPGPSYGYTF. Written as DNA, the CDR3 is TGTGCCAGCAGCACCCTTCCGGGACCCAGCTATGGCTACACCTTC.

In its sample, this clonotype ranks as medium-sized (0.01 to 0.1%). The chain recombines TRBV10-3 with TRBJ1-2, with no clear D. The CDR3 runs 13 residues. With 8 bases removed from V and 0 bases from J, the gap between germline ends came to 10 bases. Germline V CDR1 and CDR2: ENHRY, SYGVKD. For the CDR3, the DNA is TGTGCCATCCGGCCAGCAACTAACTATGGCTACACCTTC. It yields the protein CAIRPATNYGYTF.

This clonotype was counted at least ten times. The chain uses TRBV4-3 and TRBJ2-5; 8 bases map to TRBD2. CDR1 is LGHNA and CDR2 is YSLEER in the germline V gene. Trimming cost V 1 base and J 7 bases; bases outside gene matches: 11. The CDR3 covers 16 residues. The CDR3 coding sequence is TGCGCCAGCAGCCAAGGGGCCCCAAGCGGGGGCGGGACCCAGTACTTC. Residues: CASSQGAPSGGGTQYF.

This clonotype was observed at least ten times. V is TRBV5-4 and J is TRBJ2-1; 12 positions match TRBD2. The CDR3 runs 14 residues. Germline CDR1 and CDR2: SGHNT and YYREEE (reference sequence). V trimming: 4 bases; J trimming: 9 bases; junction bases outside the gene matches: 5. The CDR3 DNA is TGTGCCAGCAGCACTGGACTAGCGGGATTTGAGCAGTTCTTC. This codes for CASSTGLAGFEQFF.

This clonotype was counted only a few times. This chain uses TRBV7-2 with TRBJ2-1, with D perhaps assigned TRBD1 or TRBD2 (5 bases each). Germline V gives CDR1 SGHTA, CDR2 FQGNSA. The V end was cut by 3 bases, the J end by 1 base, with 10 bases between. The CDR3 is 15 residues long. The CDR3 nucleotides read TGTGCCAGCAGCTTCCGGGACGCGTCCTACAATGAGCAGTTCTTC. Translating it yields CASSFRDASYNEQFF.

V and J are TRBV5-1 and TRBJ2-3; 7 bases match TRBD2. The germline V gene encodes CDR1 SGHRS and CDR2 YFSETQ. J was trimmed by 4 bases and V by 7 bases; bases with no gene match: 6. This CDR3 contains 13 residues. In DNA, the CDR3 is TGCGCCAGCTCGGGAGGAGTCTCAGATACGCAGTATTTT. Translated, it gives CASSGGVSDTQYF.

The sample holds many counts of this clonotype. The DNA for the CDR3 is TGCAGTGCTAATGGGAATGAGCAGTTCTTC. It is translated as CSANGNEQFF. The chain is built from TRBV20-1 and TRBJ2-1; D is undetermined. CDR1 is DFQATT, CDR2 SNEGSKA, per germline (reference sequence). CDR3 length: 10 amino acids. Trimming pared 4 bases from V and 7 bases from J, leaving 5 bases between.

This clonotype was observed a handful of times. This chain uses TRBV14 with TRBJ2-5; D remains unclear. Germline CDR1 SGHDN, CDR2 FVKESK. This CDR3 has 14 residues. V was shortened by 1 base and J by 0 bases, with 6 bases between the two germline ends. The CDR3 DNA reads TGTGCCAGCAGCCAAGTGCGGAACCAAGAGACCCAGTACTTC. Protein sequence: CASSQVRNQETQYF.

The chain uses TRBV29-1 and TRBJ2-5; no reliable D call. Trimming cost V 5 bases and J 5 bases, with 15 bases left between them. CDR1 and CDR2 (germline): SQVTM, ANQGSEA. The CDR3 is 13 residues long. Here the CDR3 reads CSVPLLTSETQYF. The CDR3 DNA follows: TGCAGCGTTCCACTACTAACCTCGGAGACCCAGTACTTC.

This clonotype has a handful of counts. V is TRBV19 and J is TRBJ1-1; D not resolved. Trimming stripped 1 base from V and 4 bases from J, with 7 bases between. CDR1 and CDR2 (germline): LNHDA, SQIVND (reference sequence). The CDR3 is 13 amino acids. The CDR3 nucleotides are TGTGCCAGTAGTATAGGCCGGGGCACTGAAGCTTTCTTT. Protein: CASSIGRGTEAFF.

CDR3 nucleotides: TGCAGTGCTAGAGATCAGGGCCAGACAGATACGCAGTATTTT. It encodes CSARDQGQTDTQYF. This chain uses TRBV20-1 with TRBJ2-3; D may be TRBD1 (5 bases). From germline, CDR1 is DFQATT and CDR2 SNEGSKA (reference sequence). V dropped 0 bases and J dropped 3 bases, with 10 bases sitting between them. The CDR3 extends over 14 amino acids.

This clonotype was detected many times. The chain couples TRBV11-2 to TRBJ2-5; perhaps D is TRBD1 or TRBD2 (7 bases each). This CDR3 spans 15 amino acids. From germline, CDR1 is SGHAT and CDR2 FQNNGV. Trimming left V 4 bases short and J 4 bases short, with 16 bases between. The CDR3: CASSWNRGGGETQYF. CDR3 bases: TGTGCCAGCAGCTGGAACAGGGGAGGGGGAGAGACCCAGTACTTC. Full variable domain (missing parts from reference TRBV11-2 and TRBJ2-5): EAGVAQSPRYKIIEKRQSVAFWCNPISGHATLYWYQQILGQGPKLLIQFQNNGVVDDSQLPKDRFSAERLKGVDSTLKIQPAKLEDSAVYLCASSWNRGGGETQYFGPGTRLLVL.

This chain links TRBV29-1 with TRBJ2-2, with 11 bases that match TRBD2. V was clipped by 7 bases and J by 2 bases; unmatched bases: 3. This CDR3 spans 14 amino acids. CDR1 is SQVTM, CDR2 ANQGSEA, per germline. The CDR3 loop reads CSGGLAANTGELFF. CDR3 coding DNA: TGCAGCGGGGGACTAGCGGCAAACACCGGGGAGCTGTTTTTT.

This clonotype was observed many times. CDR3 in DNA: TGTGCCAGTAGTGGAAAGCCCGGGACACGGAGCAATCAGCCCCAGCATTTT. It specifies CASSGKPGTRSNQPQHF. The genes are TRBV19 and TRBJ1-5; tentative D call: TRBD1 (6 bases). The CDR3 covers 17 residues. Deletions cut 5 bases from V and 1 base from J, with 18 bases between. CDR1 is LNHDA and CDR2 is SQIVND in the germline V gene (reference sequence). The variable domain in full, with the rest retrieved from reference TRBV19 and TRBJ1-5, is DGGITQSPKYLFRKEGQNVTLSCEQNLNHDAMYWYRQDPGQGLRLIYYSQIVNDFQKGDIAEGYSVSREKKESFPLTVTSAQKNPTAFYLCASSGKPGTRSNQPQHFGDGTRLSIL.

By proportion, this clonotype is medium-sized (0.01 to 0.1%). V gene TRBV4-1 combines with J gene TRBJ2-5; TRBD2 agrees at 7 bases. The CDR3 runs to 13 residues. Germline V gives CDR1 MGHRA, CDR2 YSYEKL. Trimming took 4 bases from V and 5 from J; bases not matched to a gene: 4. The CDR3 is CASSRGLEETQYF. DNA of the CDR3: TGCGCCAGCAGCCGTGGACTAGAGGAGACCCAGTACTTC.

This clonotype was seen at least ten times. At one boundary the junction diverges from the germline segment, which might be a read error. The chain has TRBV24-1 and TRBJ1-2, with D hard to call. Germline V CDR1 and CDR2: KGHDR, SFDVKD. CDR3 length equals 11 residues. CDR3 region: CATSDNDGYTF. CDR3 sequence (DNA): TGTGCCACCAGTGATAACGATGGCTACACCTTC.

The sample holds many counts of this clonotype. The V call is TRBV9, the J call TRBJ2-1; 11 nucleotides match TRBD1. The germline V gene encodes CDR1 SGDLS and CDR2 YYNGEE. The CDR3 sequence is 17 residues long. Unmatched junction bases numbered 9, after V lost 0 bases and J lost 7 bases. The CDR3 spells CASSVATGTGGPNEQFF. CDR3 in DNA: TGTGCCAGCAGCGTAGCTACTGGGACAGGGGGACCTAATGAGCAGTTCTTC. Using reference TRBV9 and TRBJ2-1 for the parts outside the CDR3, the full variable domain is DSGVTQTPKHLITATGQRVTLRCSPRSGDLSVYWYQQSLDQGLQFLIQYYNGEERAKGNILERFSAQQFPDLHSELNLSSLELGDSALYFCASSVATGTGGPNEQFFGPGTRLTVL.

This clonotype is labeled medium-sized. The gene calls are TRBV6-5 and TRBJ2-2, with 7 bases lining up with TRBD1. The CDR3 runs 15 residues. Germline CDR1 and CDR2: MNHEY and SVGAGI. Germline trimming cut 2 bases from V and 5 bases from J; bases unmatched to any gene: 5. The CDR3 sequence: CASSYAYRGTGELFF. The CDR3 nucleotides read TGTGCCAGCAGTTACGCCTACAGGGGAACCGGGGAGCTGTTTTTT.

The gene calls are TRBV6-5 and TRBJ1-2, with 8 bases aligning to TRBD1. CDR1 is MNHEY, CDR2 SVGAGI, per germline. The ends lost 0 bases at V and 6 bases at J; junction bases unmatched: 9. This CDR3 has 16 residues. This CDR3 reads CASSYSPGGRSDGYTF. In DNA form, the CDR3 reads TGTGCCAGCAGTTACTCGCCAGGGGGCAGGTCGGATGGCTACACCTTC.

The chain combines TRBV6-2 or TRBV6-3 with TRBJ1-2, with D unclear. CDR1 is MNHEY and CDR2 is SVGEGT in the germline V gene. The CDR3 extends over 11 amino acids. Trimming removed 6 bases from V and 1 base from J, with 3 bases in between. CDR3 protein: CASSLNYGYTF. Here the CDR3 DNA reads TGTGCCAGCAGCCTTAACTATGGCTACACCTTC.